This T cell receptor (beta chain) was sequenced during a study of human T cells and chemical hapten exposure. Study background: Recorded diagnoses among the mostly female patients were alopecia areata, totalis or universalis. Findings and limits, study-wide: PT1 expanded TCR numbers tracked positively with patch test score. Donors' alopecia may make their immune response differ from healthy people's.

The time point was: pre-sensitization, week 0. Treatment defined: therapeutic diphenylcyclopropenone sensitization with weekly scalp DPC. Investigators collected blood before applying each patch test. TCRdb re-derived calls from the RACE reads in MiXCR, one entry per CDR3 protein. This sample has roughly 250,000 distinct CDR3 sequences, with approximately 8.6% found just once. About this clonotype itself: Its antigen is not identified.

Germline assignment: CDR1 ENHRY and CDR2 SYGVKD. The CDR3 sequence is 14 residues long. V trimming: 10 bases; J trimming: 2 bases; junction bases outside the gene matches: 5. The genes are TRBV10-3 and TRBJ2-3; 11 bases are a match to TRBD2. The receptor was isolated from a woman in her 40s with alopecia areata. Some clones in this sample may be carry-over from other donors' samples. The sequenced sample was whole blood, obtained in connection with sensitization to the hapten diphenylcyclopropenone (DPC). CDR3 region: CASGTSGSTDTQYF. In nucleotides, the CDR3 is TGTGCCAGCGGGACTAGCGGATCCACAGATACGCAGTATTTT.